Listed here is a single T cell receptor (beta chain). There is no known antigen for this receptor. Within one base of it there is no much larger clone, and no base qualities were kept. V and J are trimmed by 0 bases and 5 bases, and the gene matches miss 8 bases of the junction. From the cysteine up to the phenylalanine, the CDR3 has a length of 16 residues. Left in the record is the CDR3 DNA by itself, 48 bases read in frame from the first base. Per the germline V gene, SGHRS is the CDR1 and YFSETQ is the CDR2. The collaborating institutions used their own protocols to collect whole blood in K2EDTA tubes. Collaborator samples were shipped for TCRbeta analysis as frozen whole blood, isolated PBMCs, or DNA extracted from either sample type. The data are from a study of blood T cell repertoires in COVID-19 (TCRdb year 2020). Notes on the research overall: The collaborator samples originated in the United States, Italy and Spain and spanned the acute and convalescent phases of COVID-19. The sample metadata nearly always contained a de-identified subject ID, COVID-19 status, age in years and sex. Deeply sampled blood TCRbeta repertoires from subjects exposed to, actively infected with, or recovered from COVID-19 were included in the dataset. HLA class I and class II types, where available, came from metadata supplied by the sample provider rather than from assay-based typing. The prospective study material was composed of cDNA or gDNA derived from T cells, B-cell-depleted T cells, or PBMCs. The repertoires were released in a freely available public database intended as a resource for research on the immune response to SARS-CoV-2. Samples were obtained from the ongoing ImmuneRACE study (first 160 participants) and from about 1,300 subjects provided by 6 global collaborators. On the study overall, not on this receptor specifically: The amount of clinical and demographic metadata varied by source and participant and was provided uncurated.

TCRbeta CDR3 regions were amplified from genomic DNA by means of the immunoSEQ Assay, a bias-controlled multiplex PCR. The study's own analysis went as follows. Nucleated cell counts per sample were estimated from amplification of reference gene primers within the assay. Sequence reads were collapsed and filtered to measure the absolute abundance of every unique TCRbeta CDR3 rearrangement. Productive Simpson clonality was computed per sample as the square root of Simpson's diversity index over productive rearrangements. TCRdb took this table from immuneACCESS and kept in-frame rearrangements with V and J called. Such tables lack part of the clones; where checked against another copy, unresolved V genes explain under half of the gap, and the rest is unexplained. The D gene and trimming were derived from the DNA, and the V and J assignments and clone size from that table. The sample table records about 28,000 clones; 75% to 90% of these occur just once. About 16% of the sample is taken by the ten largest.

Sequences were obtained from peripheral blood. This sequence was found in an older man with active COVID-19. Rearrangement joined TRBV5-1 to TRBJ2-5; 9 junctional bases match TRBD1. The CDR3 region: CASSLDGNRGPETQYF. The nucleotide sequence is TGCGCCAGCAGCTTGGACGGGAACAGGGGGCCTGAGACCCAGTACTTC.